These 20 T cell receptor beta chains originate from one sample sequenced in a study of T-cell memory formation after mild COVID-19. MiXCR, applied by TCRdb to the 5' RACE reads, yields one record per CDR3 protein. Of about 560,000 distinct CDR3 sequences listed, less than 25% were seen once; the top ten hold approximately 8.4%. Source material: PBMCs or a T cell subset sorted from them (not recorded which). The receptors here all came from an adult woman who had mild COVID-19 (a few samples of this study predate the infection). Cell type and time point are not known.

The gene calls are TRBV7-6 and TRBJ2-1; the D call may be TRBD1 or TRBD2 (5 bases each). The V end was cut by 3 bases, the J end by 1 base, with 10 bases between. Germline CDR1 and CDR2: SGHVS and FNYEAQ. The CDR3 is 15 amino acids. The CDR3 DNA follows: TGTGCCAGCAGCTTTATCAGGGAGTCCTACAATGAGCAGTTCTTC. It yields the protein CASSFIRESYNEQFF.

The V and J genes are TRBV20-1 and TRBJ1-6, with D tentatively TRBD1 (6 bases). Germline loops: CDR1 DFQATT, CDR2 SNEGSKA (reference sequence). The CDR3 consists of 13 residues. With 1 base removed from V and 8 bases from J, the gap between germline ends came to 9 bases. The CDR3 bases are TGCAGTGCTAGAGGGACAGCGGATTCACCCCTCCACTTT. Residues: CSARGTADSPLHF.

This clonotype was counted between two and nine times. The chain joins TRBV18 to TRBJ1-2, with TRBD1 identical over 8 bases. This CDR3 has 14 amino acids. The ends lost 5 bases at V and 3 bases at J; junction bases unmatched: 5. Germline V gene lookup returns CDR1 KGHSH and CDR2 LQKENI. As DNA, the CDR3 is TGTGCCAGCTCATCGGACAGGGTCTACTATGGCTACACCTTC. Translating it yields CASSSDRVYYGYTF.

The chain is built from TRBV6-7 and TRBJ2-7; D might be TRBD1 or TRBD2, each matching 5 bases. TRBV6-7 counts as an open reading frame of uncertain function. This CDR3 region has 13 residues. The ends were cut back, 6 bases at V and 5 bases at J, with 14 bases in the middle. CDR3 region: CASRGTGPHEQYF. Written as DNA, the CDR3 is TGTGCCAGCAGGGGGACGGGTCCTCACGAGCAGTACTTC.

There are a few counts of this clonotype. The chain employs TRBV4-2 and TRBJ2-5, with 11 bases matching TRBD1. The CDR3 spans 16 residues. With 4 bases clipped from V and 2 bases from J, the junction kept 6 bases outside the gene matches. CDR1 and CDR2 from the germline V gene are LGHNA and YNFKEQ. The CDR3: CASSRAGQGAQETQYF. CDR3 DNA sequence: TGTGCCAGCAGCCGAGCTGGACAGGGGGCGCAAGAGACCCAGTACTTC.

The chain couples TRBV3-1 to TRBJ1-5; D uncertain. The CDR3 extends over 14 amino acids. V was cut by 4 bases and J by 7 bases, with 14 bases left in between. CDR1 is LGHDT and CDR2 is YNNKEL in the germline V gene (reference sequence). Here the CDR3 reads CASSPGIPNQPQHF. The CDR3 DNA sequence: TGTGCCAGCAGCCCCGGGATCCCGAACCAGCCCCAGCATTTT.

This clonotype showed up just a few times. The genes are TRBV20-1 and TRBJ1-5, with D tentatively TRBD1 (6 bases). The CDR3 is made up of 16 amino acids. Germline V CDR1 and CDR2: DFQATT, SNEGSKA (reference sequence). Deletions cut 0 bases from V and 3 bases from J, with 15 bases between. CDR3 protein: CSARDIKQGPNQPQHF. The CDR3 region has the DNA TGCAGTGCTAGAGACATTAAACAGGGACCCAATCAGCCCCAGCATTTT.

There are a few counts of this clonotype. V is TRBV5-1 and J is TRBJ2-5; possible D gene TRBD2, 6 bases. Germline V gene data show CDR1 as SGHRS and CDR2 as YFSETQ. Trimming removed 2 bases from V and 4 bases from J, with 12 bases in between. CDR3 size: 14 residues. This chain's CDR3 is CASSFAGRPETQYF. The CDR3 bases are TGCGCCAGCAGCTTTGCGGGGAGGCCAGAGACCCAGTACTTC.

This clonotype was observed a few times. The chain joins TRBV29-1 to TRBJ2-1; D gene unclear. Germline-derived CDR1 and CDR2 are SQVTM and ANQGSEA. The CDR3 runs to 12 residues. Trimming left V 4 bases short and J 8 bases short, with 12 bases between. The CDR3 coding sequence is TGCAGCGTTGTACCCCCAGCCGATGAGCAGTTCTTC. This codes for CSVVPPADEQFF.

This clonotype was picked up a small number of times. This chain links TRBV10-3 with TRBJ2-1, with 7 bases identical to TRBD1. The trim removed 0 bases at V and 4 bases at J, leaving 6 bases unmatched. From germline, CDR1 is ENHRY and CDR2 SYGVKD. The CDR3 spans 16 residues. Here the CDR3 reads CAISESGQRFYNEQFF. The CDR3 DNA sequence: TGTGCCATCAGTGAGTCGGGACAGAGATTTTACAATGAGCAGTTCTTC.

The V gene is TRBV6-1, the J gene TRBJ1-5, with D possibly matching TRBD1 (5 bases). CDR1 is MNHNS, CDR2 SASEGT, per germline. The CDR3 runs to 15 residues. Trimming took off 4 bases at V and 3 bases at J, with 13 bases between the two ends. In DNA, the CDR3 is TGTGCCAGCAGTGTGCAGGGCTGGGTCAATCAGCCCCAGCATTTT. Amino acids: CASSVQGWVNQPQHF.

This clonotype was picked up a small number of times. The rearrangement links TRBV6-5 to TRBJ1-1; no clear D. The CDR3 runs to 14 residues. Trimming cost V 0 bases and J 1 base, with 6 bases left between them. Germline V lookup: CDR1 MNHEY, CDR2 SVGAGI. CDR3 nucleotide sequence: TGTGCCAGCAGTTACTCCCAGACGAACACTGAAGCTTTCTTT. This sequence encodes CASSYSQTNTEAFF.

This clonotype was found a few times. CDR3 in DNA: TGTGCCAGCAGCTATGACGGGGGGAGCTCCTACGAGCAGTACTTC. The encoded protein is CASSYDGGSSYEQYF. This chain joins TRBV6-2 or TRBV6-3 and TRBJ2-7; 7 bases agree with TRBD2. V was pared by 6 bases and J by 0 bases, with 8 bases of the junction left unmatched. The CDR3 extends over 15 amino acids. CDR1 is MNHEY, CDR2 SVGEGT, per germline.

The CDR3, as DNA: TGTGCCAGCAGCTGGTCCCTAGCGGGCCGCTCCTACAATGAGCAGTTCTTC. It codes for CASSWSLAGRSYNEQFF. The chain recombines TRBV5-6 with TRBJ2-1; 8 bases agree with TRBD2. J was trimmed by 0 bases and V by 3 bases; bases with no gene match: 8. CDR1 is SGHDT, CDR2 YYEEEE, per germline. CDR3 size: 17 residues.

The chain joins TRBV2 to TRBJ2-1; no firm D call. Germline CDR1 SNHLY, CDR2 FYNNEI. V lost 6 bases and J 0 bases, leaving 6 bases between the germline ends. This CDR3 comprises 13 residues. The CDR3 DNA reads TGTGCCAGCAGGGATAGCTCCTACAATGAGCAGTTCTTC. It yields the protein CASRDSSYNEQFF.

The gene calls are TRBV24-1 and TRBJ2-3, with TRBD1 matching 10 bases. With V trimmed by 4 bases and J by 4 bases, 7 bases remained unmatched. Germline loops: CDR1 KGHDR, CDR2 SFDVKD. The CDR3 has 16 amino acids. This CDR3 is CATSEPGTGVADTQYF. The CDR3 DNA reads TGTGCCACCAGTGAACCCGGGACAGGGGTCGCAGATACGCAGTATTTT.

V and J are TRBV12-3 or TRBV12-4 and TRBJ1-2; D perhaps matches TRBD1 (5 bases). The CDR3 length is 13 residues. V was clipped by 2 bases and J by 6 bases, with 10 bases between them. CDR3 sequence: CASSLNFRDGYTF. CDR3 in DNA: TGTGCCAGCAGTTTAAATTTCAGGGATGGCTACACCTTC.

This chain uses TRBV29-1 with TRBJ2-5; weak D call: TRBD1 (6 bases). Trimming pared 4 bases from V and 2 bases from J, leaving 17 bases between. Germline CDR1 and CDR2: SQVTM and ANQGSEA. CDR3 length: 15 residues. CDR3 sequence (DNA): TGCAGCGTTGTAACAGGGTCGCTTCGGCAAGAGACCCAGTACTTC. Protein product: CSVVTGSLRQETQYF.

The chain couples TRBV6-5 to TRBJ2-7, with D uncertain. Germline CDR1 MNHEY, CDR2 SVGAGI. V was trimmed by 2 bases and J by 4 bases, leaving 9 bases between them. This CDR3 contains 13 residues. The CDR3 DNA is TGTGCCAGCAGTTACAGAGGAAAATACGAGCAGTACTTC. It specifies CASSYRGKYEQYF.

This clonotype was seen only a few times. The chain is built from TRBV7-9 and TRBJ2-7; 7 bases are shared with TRBD1. Trimming cost V 5 bases and J 7 bases; bases outside gene matches: 14. This CDR3 comprises 15 residues. Germline-derived CDR1 and CDR2 are SEHNR and FQNEAQ (reference sequence). DNA of the CDR3: TGTGCCAGCAGCCCCCGGGACAGACCCTTTTTGGAGCAGTACTTC. It codes for CASSPRDRPFLEQYF.